The 3 T cell receptor beta chains below all came from one sample that was sequenced in a study of T cell responses to AZD1222 COVID-19 vaccine. The data were produced by immunoSEQ multiplex PCR, yet TCRdb's version contains in-frame clones alone and is incomplete. The table shows about 81,000 clones, with around 93% occurring only once. The specimen comprised peripheral blood, sampled 28 days after the second AZD1222 dose. The origin of the receptors is an adult who received the AZD1222 COVID-19 vaccine.

This chain connects TRBV9 to TRBJ1-1; the D gene is possibly TRBD1 (6 bases). The length of the CDR3 is 15 residues. V gave up 1 base and J gave up 1 base, with 11 bases separating them. Germline V gene sequence: CDR1 SGDLS, CDR2 YYNGEE. The CDR3 protein is CASSVIGGWNTEAFF. CDR3 in DNA: TGTGCCAGCAGCGTAATAGGGGGGTGGAACACTGAAGCTTTCTTT.

The chain joins TRBV18 to TRBJ2-5; tentative D call: TRBD2 (5 bases). V shed 0 bases and J shed 5 bases, with 13 bases lying between them. CDR3 length: 15 amino acids. Per the germline V gene, CDR1 is KGHSH and CDR2 is LQKENI. The CDR3 here is CASSPPPLRGETQYF. As DNA, the CDR3 is TGTGCCAGCTCACCACCCCCCCTCAGAGGGGAGACCCAGTACTTC.

This clone was detected only once. The chain recombines TRBV3-1 (or the pseudogene TRBV3-2) with TRBJ2-3; weak D call: TRBD1 (5 bases). Germline values: CDR1 LGHDT, CDR2 YNNKEL (reference sequence). Trimming shortened V by 1 base and J by 2 bases, and 13 bases separated the two germline ends. The CDR3 totals 16 residues. CDR3 amino acids: CASSQGQPRFTDTQYF. CDR3 in DNA: TGTGCCAGCAGCCAAGGACAGCCTAGATTCACAGATACGCAGTATTTT.